What follows are 29 T cell receptor beta chains derived from one specimen sequenced in a study of regulatory dendritic cells for organ transplantation. For these receptors, no antigen is known. CFSE-labeled sorted T cells met regulatory or mature dendritic cells for around five days. This table comes from immunoSEQ multiplex PCR, and its TCRdb copy is limited to in-frame clones, with some not included. Here the sample spans approximately 10,000 clones, around 80% being singletons. Sequenced sample: memory CD4+ T cells from blood cultured with dendritic cells. Subset given: CD45RO+ memory T cells. These receptors came from a human donor in good health.

This chain connects TRBV7-3 to TRBJ2-6, with unresolved D. V lost 6 bases to trimming and J lost 0 bases, with 9 bases between them. From germline, CDR1 is SGHTA and CDR2 FQGTGA. This CDR3 spans 15 amino acids. The CDR3 nucleotides read TGTGCCAGCAGGTCTCAGAGCTCTGGGGCCAACGTCCTGACTTTC. As protein: CASRSQSSGANVLTF.

This sequence joins TRBV28 and TRBJ2-6; the D gene is possibly TRBD1 (6 bases). This CDR3 is built from 19 residues. Deletions cut 6 bases from V and 0 bases from J, with 21 bases between. The germline V gene has CDR1 MDHEN and CDR2 SYDVKM. CDR3 in amino acids: CASSPLMGQTLSGANVLTF. For the CDR3, the DNA is TGTGCCAGCAGCCCACTTATGGGACAAACTCTCTCTGGGGCCAACGTCCTGACTTTC.

This CDR3 reads CASSERLAGDLAKNIQYF. DNA of the CDR3: TGCGCCAGCAGCGAGAGACTAGCGGGAGACTTAGCCAAAAACATTCAGTACTTC. The chain recombines TRBV10-2 with TRBJ2-4; 12 nucleotides line up with TRBD2. This CDR3 spans 18 amino acids. V gave up 6 bases and J gave up 0 bases; unmatched junction bases: 9. The V gene's germline CDR1 is WSHSY and CDR2 SAAADI.

The chain couples TRBV4-1 to TRBJ1-1; a weak D match, TRBD1 (5 bases). The CDR3 covers 15 residues. V lost 4 bases, J lost 4 bases, and 16 bases lay in between. The germline V gene encodes CDR1 MGHRA and CDR2 YSYEKL. The CDR3 nucleotides read TGCGCCAGCAGCCCTTGGGACCTGGGCAGCACTGAAGCTTTCTTT. Translated, it gives CASSPWDLGSTEAFF.

This chain connects TRBV7-2 to TRBJ2-3, with D possibly TRBD2 on 5 matching bases. The CDR3 has 14 residues. V was cut by 2 bases and J by 0 bases, with 6 bases left in between. CDR1 is SGHTA, CDR2 FQGNSA, per germline. The CDR3 nucleotides are TGTGCCAGCAGCTTATGGGAGAGCACAGATACGCAGTATTTT. As protein: CASSLWESTDTQYF.

This clone showed up just a few times. V and J are TRBV10-3 and TRBJ2-4; 8 bases fit TRBD1. Germline V gene sequence: CDR1 ENHRY, CDR2 SYGVKD. The CDR3 has 11 amino acids. Trimming took 6 bases from V and 16 from J; bases not matched to a gene: 8. The CDR3 is CAISSGGPGYF. The CDR3 region has the DNA TGTGCCATCAGCTCAGGGGGCCCTGGATACTTC.

The chain recombines TRBV4-1 with TRBJ1-4, with D possibly TRBD1 on 6 matching bases. Trimming took off 5 bases at V and 3 bases at J, with 16 bases between the two ends. This CDR3 region has 16 residues. CDR1 is MGHRA and CDR2 is YSYEKL in the germline V gene. CDR3 sequence reads: CASSGTGLPANEKLFF. CDR3 DNA: TGCGCCAGCAGCGGAACAGGGCTGCCGGCTAATGAAAAACTGTTTTTT.

This clone was observed a few times. The chain uses TRBV7-9 and TRBJ1-1; 7 nucleotides align to TRBD1. Germline V gene lookup returns CDR1 SEHNR and CDR2 FQNEAQ (reference sequence). With V trimmed by 6 bases and J by 4 bases, 14 bases remained unmatched. The CDR3 runs 16 residues. The CDR3 DNA sequence: TGTGCCAGCAGTCCGTTTGCGTTCACAGGGGCCACTGAAGCTTTCTTT. Encoded protein: CASSPFAFTGATEAFF.

The rearrangement uses TRBV5-6 and TRBJ2-7, with a possible D match to TRBD1 (7 bases). V was cut by 3 bases and J by 3 bases, with 13 bases left in between. The CDR3 has 14 amino acids. Germline V gives CDR1 SGHDT, CDR2 YYEEEE. The CDR3 sequence: CASSWGDSLYEQYF. The DNA for the CDR3 is TGTGCCAGCAGCTGGGGGGACAGCCTCTACGAGCAGTACTTC. Based on the CDR3 plus reference TRBV5-6 and TRBJ2-7, the full variable domain is DAGVTQSPTHLIKTRGQQVTLRCSPKSGHDTVSWYQQALGQGPQFIFQYYEEEERQRGNFPDRFSGHQFPNYSSELNVNALLLGDSALYLCASSWGDSLYEQYFGPGTRLTVT.

The V gene is TRBV7-9, the J gene TRBJ1-4; D not resolved. V was trimmed by 2 bases and J by 8 bases, leaving 12 bases between them. Germline CDR1 and CDR2: SEHNR and FQNEAQ (reference sequence). This CDR3 has 14 residues. CDR3 in amino acids: CASSLLGGLEKLFF. Written as DNA, the CDR3 is TGTGCCAGCAGCTTATTGGGCGGATTGGAAAAACTGTTTTTT.

The J gene is TRBJ2-5, the V gene TRBV7-8, with TRBD1 identical over 10 bases. Germline V lookup: CDR1 SGHVS, CDR2 FQNEAQ. Trimming at V came to 5 bases and at J to 5 bases, leaving 8 bases not matched to a gene. The CDR3 loop spans 15 amino acids. The CDR3 sequence is CASSVDRGAFETQYF. Written as DNA, the CDR3 is TGTGCCAGCAGCGTGGACAGGGGGGCTTTTGAGACCCAGTACTTC.

The rearrangement links TRBV27 to TRBJ2-1, with D perhaps matching TRBD1 or TRBD2 (5 bases each). This CDR3 has 15 amino acids. Germline-derived CDR1 and CDR2 are MNHEY and SMNVEV (reference sequence). V dropped 3 bases and J dropped 3 bases, with 12 bases sitting between them. In DNA, the CDR3 is TGTGCCAGCAGTTTTAGAGGGACGATCTACAATGAGCAGTTCTTC. Protein: CASSFRGTIYNEQFF.

The chain has TRBV18 and TRBJ1-1; D is unresolved. The CDR3 covers 13 residues. The germline V gene has CDR1 KGHSH and CDR2 LQKENI. Trimming took off 3 bases at V and 1 base at J, with 6 bases between the two ends. The CDR3 coding sequence is TGTGCCAGCTCACCTGGGGAGAACACTGAAGCTTTCTTT. This gives the protein CASSPGENTEAFF.

V usage is TRBV29-1 and J usage is TRBJ1-1; D unclear. CDR1 is SQVTM and CDR2 is ANQGSEA in the germline V gene. V lost 0 bases to trimming and J lost 6 bases, with 14 bases between them. The CDR3 has 14 residues. The CDR3 reads CSVEDKVWEPEAFF. CDR3 coding DNA: TGCAGCGTTGAAGATAAAGTGTGGGAACCTGAAGCTTTCTTT.

This chain links TRBV30 with TRBJ2-6; D gene uncertain. The CDR3 is 14 residues long. CDR1 is GTSNPN and CDR2 is SVGIG in the germline V gene (reference sequence). The V and J ends lost 1 base and 0 bases respectively, with 4 bases between them. The chain's CDR3 is CAWSDGSGANVLTF. The CDR3, as DNA: TGTGCCTGGAGTGATGGCTCTGGGGCCAACGTCCTGACTTTC.

The chain couples TRBV7-9 to TRBJ2-1; 9 positions agree with TRBD2. V shed 5 bases and J 3 bases; nucleotides not matched to a gene: 11. The CDR3 contains 17 residues. Germline lookup yields CDR1 SEHNR and CDR2 FQNEAQ (reference sequence). CDR3 bases: TGTGCCAGCAGCAGAGGACTAGCGCGGATAAACTACAATGAGCAGTTCTTC. It encodes CASSRGLARINYNEQFF.

There are a few counts of this clone. The genes are TRBV6-6 and TRBJ2-7; 7 positions match TRBD1. The germline V gene encodes CDR1 MNHNY and CDR2 SVGAGI (reference sequence). CDR3 length: 13 residues. Trimming removed 4 bases from V and 6 bases from J; junction bases left unmatched: 6. The CDR3 loop reads CASSFQGTAEQYF. For the CDR3, the DNA is TGTGCCAGCAGTTTTCAAGGGACAGCCGAGCAGTACTTC.

The rearrangement uses TRBV4-1 and TRBJ1-1; D possibly corresponds to TRBD1 (6 bases). The germline gives CDR1 MGHRA, CDR2 YSYEKL. The CDR3 totals 15 residues. The V end was cut by 4 bases, the J end by 7 bases, with 19 bases between. The CDR3 nucleotides are TGCGCCAGCAGCCCCCAATCGAGGGGGACGGGTGAAGCTTTCTTT. Protein sequence: CASSPQSRGTGEAFF.

The chain combines TRBV5-4 with TRBJ2-3, with 16 bases fitting TRBD2. The CDR3 runs 16 residues. Germline loops: CDR1 SGHNT, CDR2 YYREEE (reference sequence). V dropped 4 bases and J dropped 11; count of bases not matched to a gene: 10. This CDR3 reads CASSGPGTSGGAGQYF. As DNA, the CDR3 is TGTGCCAGCAGCGGACCCGGGACTAGCGGGGGGGCCGGGCAGTATTTT.

V is TRBV7-9 and J is TRBJ2-3, with D tentatively TRBD1 or TRBD2 (6 bases each). Between the trimmed V and J ends, which lost 3 bases and 3 bases, there was a span of 16 bases. The CDR3 is 16 amino acids. Looked up from germline, CDR1 is SEHNR and CDR2 is FQNEAQ (reference sequence). This CDR3 is CASSFDSGGGTDTQYF. CDR3 coding DNA: TGTGCCAGCAGCTTTGATAGCGGAGGGGGTACAGATACGCAGTATTTT.

The CDR3 DNA sequence: TGTGCCAGCAGCTCTCCGGGACAGGGGAATGAAAAACTGTTTTTT. Its protein product is CASSSPGQGNEKLFF. V and J are TRBV11-1 and TRBJ1-4; 10 bases are a match to TRBD1. From germline, CDR1 is SGHAT and CDR2 FQDESV (reference sequence). Losses at the gene ends were 4 bases for V and 5 bases for J; bases not matched to a gene: 4. The CDR3 spans 15 residues.

The rearrangement uses TRBV10-3 and TRBJ1-2; D may be TRBD1 (5 bases). This CDR3 region has 22 residues. Germline CDR1 and CDR2: ENHRY and SYGVKD. Between the trimmed V and J ends, which lost 8 bases and 7 bases, there was a span of 44 bases. The CDR3 protein is CAIPHRKREGTPRAWQGRGYTF. Written as DNA, the CDR3 is TGTGCCATCCCCCATAGGAAAAGAGAGGGGACCCCTAGGGCTTGGCAGGGTCGTGGCTACACCTTC.

This clone has a handful of counts. This chain links TRBV7-2 with TRBJ2-5, with D perhaps TRBD1 (5 bases). CDR3 length equals 15 residues. Between the trimmed V and J ends, which lost 4 bases and 1 base, there was a span of 13 bases. Germline V gene data show CDR1 as SGHTA and CDR2 as FQGNSA. CDR3 bases: TGTGCCAGCAGCTCTCAGGGTCTCCGCCAAGAGACCCAGTACTTC. It specifies CASSSQGLRQETQYF.

The chain uses TRBV4-2 and TRBJ1-3; D unclear. The CDR3 loop spans 17 amino acids. Germline CDR1 and CDR2: LGHNA and YNFKEQ. Trimming took 0 bases from V and 0 from J, leaving 12 bases between them. CDR3 in amino acids: CASSQDLTLYSGNTIYF. The CDR3 DNA is TGTGCCAGCAGCCAAGATTTAACCCTTTACTCTGGAAACACCATATATTTT.

CDR3 bases: TGTGCCAGTAGTATATCATCCCGCAGGTATGATCAGCCCCAGCATTTT. This gives the protein CASSISSRRYDQPQHF. The chain combines TRBV19 with TRBJ1-5; D unclear. The germline CDR1 and CDR2 sequences are LNHDA and SQIVND (reference sequence). The length of the CDR3 is 16 residues. V lost 2 bases, J lost 5 bases, and 16 bases lay in between.

Regarding this clone: The identical CDR3 is also encoded by other nucleotide sequences in the sample. This chain connects TRBV7-6 to TRBJ2-7; 12 bases align to TRBD2. The germline V gene encodes CDR1 SGHVS and CDR2 FNYEAQ. The CDR3 is 15 amino acids. Trimming cost V 5 bases and J 4 bases; bases outside gene matches: 6. CDR3 loop: CASSLTSGGSYEQYF. CDR3 DNA sequence: TGTGCCAGCAGCCTCACTAGCGGGGGGTCTTACGAGCAGTACTTC.

V is TRBV7-9 and J is TRBJ2-7; TRBD1 matches at 7 bases. Germline V gene lookup returns CDR1 SEHNR and CDR2 FQNEAQ (reference sequence). Trimming at V came to 3 bases and at J to 3 bases, leaving 2 bases not matched to a gene. The CDR3 has 13 residues. The CDR3 protein is CASSLTGYYEQYF. The CDR3 nucleotides read TGTGCCAGCAGCTTGACAGGGTACTACGAGCAGTACTTC.

This clone was seen once. The chain carries TRBV6-5 and TRBJ1-2; the match to TRBD1 covers 7 bases. V lost 7 bases and J lost 5; bases outside the gene matches: 7. Germline V lookup: CDR1 MNHEY, CDR2 SVGAGI. There are 13 residues in the CDR3. As DNA, the CDR3 is TGTGCCAGCACCACCCAGGGGGAATATGGCTACACCTTC. Translation gives CASTTQGEYGYTF.

This sequence joins TRBV30 and TRBJ1-5; TRBD1 aligns across 8 bases. This CDR3 is built from 16 residues. The V and J ends lost 2 bases and 7 bases, in that order; junction bases with no gene match: 13. Per germline, CDR1 GTSNPN and CDR2 SVGIG (reference sequence). The chain's CDR3 is CAWSRTGQGFGQPQHF. DNA for the CDR3: TGTGCCTGGAGTAGGACCGGACAGGGATTTGGGCAGCCCCAGCATTTT. The full variable domain, completed using reference TRBV30 and TRBJ1-5, is SQTIHQWPATLVQPVGSPLSLECTVEGTSNPNLYWYRQAAGRGLQLLFYSVGIGQISSEVPQNLSASRPQDRQFILSSKKLLLSDSGFYLCAWSRTGQGFGQPQHFGDGTRLSIL.